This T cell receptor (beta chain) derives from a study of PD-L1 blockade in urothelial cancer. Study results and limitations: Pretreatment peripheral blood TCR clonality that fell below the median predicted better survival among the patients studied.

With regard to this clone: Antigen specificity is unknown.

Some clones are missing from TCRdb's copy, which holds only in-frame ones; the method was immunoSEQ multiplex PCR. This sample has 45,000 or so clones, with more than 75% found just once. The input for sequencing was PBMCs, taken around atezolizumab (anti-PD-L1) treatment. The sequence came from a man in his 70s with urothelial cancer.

The CDR3 here is CASSLGFEQGGHGYTF. The CDR3 DNA reads as TGTGCCAGCAGCTTAGGGTTTGAACAGGGTGGGCATGGCTACACCTTC. The V and J genes are TRBV7-2 and TRBJ1-2; D may be TRBD1 (6 bases). This CDR3 region has 16 residues. The ends were cut back, 1 base at V and 6 bases at J, with 18 bases in the middle. Per the germline V gene, CDR1 is SGHTA and CDR2 is FQGNSA.